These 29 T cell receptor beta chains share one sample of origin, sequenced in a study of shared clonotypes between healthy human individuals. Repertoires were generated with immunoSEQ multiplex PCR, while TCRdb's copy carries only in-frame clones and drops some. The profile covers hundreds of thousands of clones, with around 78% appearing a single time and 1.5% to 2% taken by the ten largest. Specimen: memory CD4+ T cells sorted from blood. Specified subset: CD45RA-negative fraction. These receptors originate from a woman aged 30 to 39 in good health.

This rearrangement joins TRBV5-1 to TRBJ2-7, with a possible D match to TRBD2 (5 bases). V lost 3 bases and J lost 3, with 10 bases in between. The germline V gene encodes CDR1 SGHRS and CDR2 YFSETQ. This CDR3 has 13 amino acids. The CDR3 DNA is TGCGCCAGCAGCTCGGGAAAGGGCTACGAGCAGTACTTC. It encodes CASSSGKGYEQYF.

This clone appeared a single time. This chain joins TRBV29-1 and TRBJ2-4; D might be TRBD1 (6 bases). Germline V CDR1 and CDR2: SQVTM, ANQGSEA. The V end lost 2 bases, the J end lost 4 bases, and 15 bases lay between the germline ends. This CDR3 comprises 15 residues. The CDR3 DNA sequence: TGCAGCGTTGAAAGAAGGGGGACACTTAAAAACATTCAGTACTTC. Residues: CSVERRGTLKNIQYF.

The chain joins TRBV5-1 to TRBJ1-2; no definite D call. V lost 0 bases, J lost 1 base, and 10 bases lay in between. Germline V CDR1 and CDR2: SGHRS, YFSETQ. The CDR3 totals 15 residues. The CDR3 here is CASSLESGGNYGYTF. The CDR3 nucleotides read TGCGCCAGCAGCTTGGAATCCGGTGGTAACTATGGCTACACCTTC.

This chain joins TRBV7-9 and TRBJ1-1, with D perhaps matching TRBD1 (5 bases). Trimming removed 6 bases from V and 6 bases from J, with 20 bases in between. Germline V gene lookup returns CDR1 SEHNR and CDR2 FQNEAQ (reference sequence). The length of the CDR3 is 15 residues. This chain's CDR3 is CASSVLGRGIAEAFF. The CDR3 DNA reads TGTGCCAGCAGTGTCCTAGGTCGGGGGATCGCTGAAGCTTTCTTT.

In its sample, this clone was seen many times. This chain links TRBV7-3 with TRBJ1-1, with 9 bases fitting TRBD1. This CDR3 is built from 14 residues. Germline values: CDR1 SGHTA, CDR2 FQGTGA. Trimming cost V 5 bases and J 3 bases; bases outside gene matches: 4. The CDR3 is CASSPGQGYTEAFF. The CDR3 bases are TGTGCCAGCAGCCCTGGACAGGGGTACACTGAAGCTTTCTTT.

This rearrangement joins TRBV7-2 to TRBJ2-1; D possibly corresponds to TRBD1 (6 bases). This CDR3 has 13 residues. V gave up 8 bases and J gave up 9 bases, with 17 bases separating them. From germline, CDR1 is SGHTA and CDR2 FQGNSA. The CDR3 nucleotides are TGTGCCAGCGCCTACCAGAGGGACACTGAGCAGTTCTTC. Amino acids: CASAYQRDTEQFF.

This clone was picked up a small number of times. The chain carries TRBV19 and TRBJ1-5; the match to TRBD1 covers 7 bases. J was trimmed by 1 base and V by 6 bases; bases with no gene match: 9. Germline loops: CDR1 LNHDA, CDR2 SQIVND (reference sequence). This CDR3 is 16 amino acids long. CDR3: CASSPRTGGSNQPQHF. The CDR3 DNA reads TGTGCCAGTAGCCCCCGGACAGGCGGAAGCAATCAGCCCCAGCATTTT.

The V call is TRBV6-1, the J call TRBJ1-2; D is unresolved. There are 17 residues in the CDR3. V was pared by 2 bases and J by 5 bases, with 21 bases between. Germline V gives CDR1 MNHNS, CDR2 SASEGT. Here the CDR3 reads CASSEIHSRLGIYGYTF. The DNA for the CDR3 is TGTGCCAGCAGTGAAATTCACAGCCGTTTGGGCATTTATGGCTACACCTTC.

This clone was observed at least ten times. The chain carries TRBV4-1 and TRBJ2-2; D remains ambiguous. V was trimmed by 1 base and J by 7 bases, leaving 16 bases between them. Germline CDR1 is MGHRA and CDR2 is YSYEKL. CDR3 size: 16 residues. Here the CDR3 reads CASSQVDLVSFGELFF. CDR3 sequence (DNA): TGCGCCAGCAGCCAAGTCGATCTAGTGTCGTTCGGGGAGCTGTTTTTT.

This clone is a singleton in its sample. The CDR3 reads CASRTGSYEQYF. As DNA, the CDR3 is TGTGCCAGCAGGACAGGATCCTACGAGCAGTACTTC. V is TRBV27 and J is TRBJ2-7; D is perhaps TRBD1 (6 bases). V lost 6 bases and J 1 base, leaving 7 bases between the germline ends. CDR3 length: 12 amino acids. The germline CDR1 and CDR2 sequences are MNHEY and SMNVEV (reference sequence).

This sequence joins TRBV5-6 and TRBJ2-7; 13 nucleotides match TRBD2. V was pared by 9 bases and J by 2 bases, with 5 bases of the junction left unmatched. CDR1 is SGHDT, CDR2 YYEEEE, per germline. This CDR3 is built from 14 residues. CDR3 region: CATGLAGKTYEQYF. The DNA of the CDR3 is TGTGCCACGGGACTAGCGGGAAAGACCTACGAGCAGTACTTC.

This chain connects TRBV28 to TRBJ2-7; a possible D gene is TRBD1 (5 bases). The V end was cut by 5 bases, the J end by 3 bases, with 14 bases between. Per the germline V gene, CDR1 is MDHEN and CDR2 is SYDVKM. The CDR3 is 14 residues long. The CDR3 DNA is TGTGCCAGCAGTGAACAAGACAGAGACTACGAGCAGTACTTC. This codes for CASSEQDRDYEQYF.

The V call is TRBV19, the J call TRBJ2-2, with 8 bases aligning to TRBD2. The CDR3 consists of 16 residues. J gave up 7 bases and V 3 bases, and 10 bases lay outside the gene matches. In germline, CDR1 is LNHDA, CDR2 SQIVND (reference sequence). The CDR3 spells CASSIGTGLGIGELFF. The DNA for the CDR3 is TGTGCCAGTAGTATCGGAACGGGACTAGGTATCGGGGAGCTGTTTTTT.

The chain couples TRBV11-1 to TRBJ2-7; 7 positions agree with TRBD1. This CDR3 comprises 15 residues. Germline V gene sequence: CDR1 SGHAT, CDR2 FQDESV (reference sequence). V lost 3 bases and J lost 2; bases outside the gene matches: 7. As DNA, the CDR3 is TGTGCCAGCAGCTTGGGGGACAGTGAGGCCTACGAGCAGTACTTC. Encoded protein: CASSLGDSEAYEQYF.

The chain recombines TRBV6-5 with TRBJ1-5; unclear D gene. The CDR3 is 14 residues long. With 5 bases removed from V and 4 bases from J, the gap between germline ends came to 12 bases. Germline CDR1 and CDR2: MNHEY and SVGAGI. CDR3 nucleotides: TGTGCCAGCAGTCGTTTGTCGCAGAATCAGCCCCAGCATTTT. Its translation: CASSRLSQNQPQHF.

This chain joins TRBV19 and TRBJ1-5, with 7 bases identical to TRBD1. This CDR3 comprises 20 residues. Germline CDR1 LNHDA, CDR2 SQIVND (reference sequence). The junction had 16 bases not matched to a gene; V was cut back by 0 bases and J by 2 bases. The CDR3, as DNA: TGTGCCAGTAGTATAGAAGGGGAGACAGGGAGGGCCTTAGGCAATCAGCCCCAGCATTTT. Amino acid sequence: CASSIEGETGRALGNQPQHF.

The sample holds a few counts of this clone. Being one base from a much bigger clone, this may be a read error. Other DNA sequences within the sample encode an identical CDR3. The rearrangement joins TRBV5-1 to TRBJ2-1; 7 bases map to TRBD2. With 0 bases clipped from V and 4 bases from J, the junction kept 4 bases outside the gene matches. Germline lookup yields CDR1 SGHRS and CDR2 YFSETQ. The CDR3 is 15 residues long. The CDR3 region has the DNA TGCGCCAGCAGCTTGGCTAGCGGAGGTTACAATGAGCAGTTCTTC. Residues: CASSLASGGYNEQFF.

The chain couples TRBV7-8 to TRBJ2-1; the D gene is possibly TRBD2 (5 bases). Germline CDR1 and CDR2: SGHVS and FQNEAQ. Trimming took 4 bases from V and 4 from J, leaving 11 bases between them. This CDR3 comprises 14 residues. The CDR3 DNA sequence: TGTGCCAGCAGCTCCCTGCGGACTTACAATGAGCAGTTCTTC. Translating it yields CASSSLRTYNEQFF. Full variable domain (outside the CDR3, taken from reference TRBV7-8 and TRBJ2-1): GAGVSQSPRYKVAKRGQDVALRCDPISGHVSLFWYQQALGQGPEFLTYFQNEAQLDKSGLPSDRFFAERPEGSVSTLKIQRTQQEDSAVYLCASSSLRTYNEQFFGPGTRLTVL.

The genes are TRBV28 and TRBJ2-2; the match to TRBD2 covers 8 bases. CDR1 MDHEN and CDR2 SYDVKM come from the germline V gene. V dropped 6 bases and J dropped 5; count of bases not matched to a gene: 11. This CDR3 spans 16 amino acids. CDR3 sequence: CASRSPGGPMTGELFF. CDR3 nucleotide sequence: TGTGCCAGCAGATCTCCGGGAGGGCCCATGACCGGGGAGCTGTTTTTT.

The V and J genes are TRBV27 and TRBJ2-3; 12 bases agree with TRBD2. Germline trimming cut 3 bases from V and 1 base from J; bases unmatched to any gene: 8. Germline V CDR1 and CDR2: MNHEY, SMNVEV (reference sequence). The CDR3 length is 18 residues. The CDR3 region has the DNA TGTGCCAGCAGTTTCAGGCTAGCGGGAGGGTTGGGCACAGATACGCAGTATTTT. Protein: CASSFRLAGGLGTDTQYF.

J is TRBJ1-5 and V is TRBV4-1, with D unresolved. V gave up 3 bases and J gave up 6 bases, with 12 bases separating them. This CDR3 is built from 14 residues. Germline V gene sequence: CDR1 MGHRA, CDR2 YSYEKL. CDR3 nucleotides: TGCGCCAGCAGCCACGGACGGGAGCGTCAGCCCCAGCATTTT. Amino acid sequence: CASSHGRERQPQHF.

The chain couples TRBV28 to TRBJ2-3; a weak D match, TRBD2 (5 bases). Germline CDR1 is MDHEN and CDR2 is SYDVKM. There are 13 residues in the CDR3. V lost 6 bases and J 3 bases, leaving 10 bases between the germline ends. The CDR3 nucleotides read TGTGCCAGCAGGGGGAGAAGGACAGATACGCAGTATTTT. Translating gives CASRGRRTDTQYF.

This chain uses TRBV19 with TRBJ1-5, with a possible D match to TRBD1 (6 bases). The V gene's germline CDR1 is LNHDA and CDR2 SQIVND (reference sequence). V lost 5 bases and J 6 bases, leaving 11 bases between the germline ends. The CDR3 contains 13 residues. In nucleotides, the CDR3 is TGTGCCAGTAGTGGGGGGCTTGGTCAGCCCCAGCATTTT. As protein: CASSGGLGQPQHF.

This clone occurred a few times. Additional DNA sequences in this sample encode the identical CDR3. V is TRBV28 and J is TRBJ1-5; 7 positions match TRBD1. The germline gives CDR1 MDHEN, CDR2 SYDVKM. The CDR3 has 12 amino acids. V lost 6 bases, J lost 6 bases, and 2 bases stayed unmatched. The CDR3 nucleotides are TGTGCCAGCAGGACAGGGCCTCAGCCCCAGCATTTT. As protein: CASRTGPQPQHF.

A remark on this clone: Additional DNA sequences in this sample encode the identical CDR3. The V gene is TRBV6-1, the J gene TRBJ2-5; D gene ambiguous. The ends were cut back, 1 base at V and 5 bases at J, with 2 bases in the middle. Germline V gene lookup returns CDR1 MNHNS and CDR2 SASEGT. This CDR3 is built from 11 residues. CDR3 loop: CASSEVETQYF. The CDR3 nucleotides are TGTGCCAGCAGTGAAGTGGAGACCCAGTACTTC.

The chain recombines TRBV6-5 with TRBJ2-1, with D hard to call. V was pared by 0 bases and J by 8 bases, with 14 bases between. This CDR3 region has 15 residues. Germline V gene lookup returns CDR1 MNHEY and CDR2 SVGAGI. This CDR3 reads CASSYSRRSLDEQFF. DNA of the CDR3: TGTGCCAGCAGTTACTCGAGAAGGTCCCTCGATGAGCAGTTCTTC.

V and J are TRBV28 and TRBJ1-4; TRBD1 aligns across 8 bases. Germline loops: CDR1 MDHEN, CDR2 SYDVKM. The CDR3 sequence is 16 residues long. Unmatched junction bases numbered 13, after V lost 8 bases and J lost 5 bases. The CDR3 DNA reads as TGTGCCAGCCTCGCCTCGGGGACAGGACTAAATGAAAAACTGTTTTTT. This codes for CASLASGTGLNEKLFF.

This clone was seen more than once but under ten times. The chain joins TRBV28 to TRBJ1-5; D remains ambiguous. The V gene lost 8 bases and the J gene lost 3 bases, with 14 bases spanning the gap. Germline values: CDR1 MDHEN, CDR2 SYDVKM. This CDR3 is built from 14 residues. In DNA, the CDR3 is TGTGCCAGCTGTCGGCGCGGAGCCAATCAGCCCCAGCATTTT. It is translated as CASCRRGANQPQHF.

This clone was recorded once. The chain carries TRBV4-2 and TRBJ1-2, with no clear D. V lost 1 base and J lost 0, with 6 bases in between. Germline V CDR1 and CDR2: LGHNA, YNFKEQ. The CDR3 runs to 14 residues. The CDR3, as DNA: TGTGCCAGCAGCCAAGCAACGGCTAACTATGGCTACACCTTC. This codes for CASSQATANYGYTF.